The 29 T cell receptor beta chains in this list originate from one sample, sequenced in a study of blood T cells in healthy people across ages. A second PCR of about 7 to 11 cycles used a sample-barcoded 5' primer and a J-beta primer mix. TCRdb used MiXCR to reprocess the 5' RACE reads, holding one entry per CDR3 protein. The sample lists 1.6 million or so distinct CDR3 sequences, around 36% occurring once. The sample comprised blood. The receptors here all came from a woman aged 25 to 45 in good health.

V is TRBV4-1 and J is TRBJ2-3, with TRBD2 identical over 8 bases. The CDR3 covers 16 residues. Germline-derived CDR1 and CDR2 are MGHRA and YSYEKL. Trimming cost V 1 base and J 3 bases; bases outside gene matches: 6. The CDR3 spells CASSQGSGGATDTQYF. The DNA for the CDR3 is TGCGCCAGCAGCCAAGGGTCGGGAGGGGCAACAGATACGCAGTATTTT.

This clonotype was seen repeatedly, ten times or more. The chain couples TRBV5-1 to TRBJ2-3, with 8 bases fitting TRBD1. Germline V lookup: CDR1 SGHRS, CDR2 YFSETQ. CDR3 length: 15 residues. The V segment lost 1 base and the J segment 1 base; nucleotides outside the gene matches: 2. This CDR3 reads CASSLQGAGTDTQYF. The CDR3 DNA reads TGCGCCAGCAGCTTGCAGGGGGCGGGCACAGATACGCAGTATTTT.

This clonotype was seen only a few times. V and J are TRBV20-1 and TRBJ2-7; perhaps TRBD2 as D (5 bases). Germline CDR1 reads DFQATT; CDR2 reads SNEGSKA (reference sequence). Trimming took off 6 bases at V and 3 bases at J, with 21 bases between the two ends. The CDR3 has 15 residues. CDR3 bases: TGCAGTGCCGCGGGTTCCGCCCCCACTCACTACGAGCAGTACTTC. Its protein is CSAAGSAPTHYEQYF.

This clonotype was seen only a few times. This chain joins TRBV20-1 and TRBJ2-1; D remains ambiguous. The CDR3 length is 11 residues. Trimming cost V 3 bases and J 12 bases, with 12 bases left between them. In germline, CDR1 is DFQATT, CDR2 SNEGSKA (reference sequence). CDR3 sequence (DNA): TGCAGTGCTAGCTCCCCCGACCTGCAGTTCTTC. This gives the protein CSASSPDLQFF.

This clonotype was counted only a few times. V gene TRBV7-9 combines with J gene TRBJ1-2; no reliable D call. This CDR3 comprises 15 residues. Per the germline V gene, CDR1 is SEHNR and CDR2 is FQNEAQ (reference sequence). Trimming took 5 bases from V and 5 from J, leaving 18 bases between them. The CDR3 DNA follows: TGTGCCAGCAGCCCCCGTTCCGCAGGAACTTATGGCTACACCTTC. It translates to CASSPRSAGTYGYTF.

In this sample, this clonotype turned up a few times. The J gene is TRBJ2-1, the V gene TRBV12-3 or TRBV12-4; D remains ambiguous. This CDR3 is 12 amino acids long. V gave up 5 bases and J gave up 12 bases, with 14 bases separating them. The CDR3 region is CASSPYRVGQFF. The CDR3 nucleotides read TGTGCCAGCAGTCCCTACCGGGTTGGGCAGTTCTTC.

Details on this clonotype: At one of its ends the junction is not consistent with the germline gene, which may arise from a read error. The chain employs TRBV12-3 or TRBV12-4 and TRBJ2-3, with a possible D match to TRBD2 (5 bases). This CDR3 has 15 residues. CDR3 loop: CTSSHRGDGTDTQYF. The CDR3 coding sequence is TGTACCAGCTCCCATCGGGGAGACGGCACAGATACGCAGTATTTT.

The rearrangement joins TRBV11-3 to TRBJ2-1; TRBD2 aligns across 9 bases. Germline V gene data show CDR1 as SGHNT and CDR2 as YENEEA. CDR3 length equals 17 residues. The V segment lost 4 bases and the J segment 0 bases; nucleotides outside the gene matches: 7. In nucleotides, the CDR3 is TGTGCCAGCAGCTCCGGACTAGCGTACAGCTCCTACAATGAGCAGTTCTTC. This gives the protein CASSSGLAYSSYNEQFF.

The genes are TRBV10-3 and TRBJ1-4; no reliable D call. The CDR3 has 12 amino acids. Between the trimmed V and J ends, which lost 6 bases and 0 bases, there was a span of 2 bases. CDR1 ENHRY and CDR2 SYGVKD come from the germline V gene. CDR3 region: CAIRATNEKLFF. DNA of the CDR3: TGTGCCATCAGAGCAACTAATGAAAAACTGTTTTTT.

The chain uses TRBV2 and TRBJ2-5; no firm D call. This CDR3 contains 11 residues. CDR1 SNHLY and CDR2 FYNNEI come from the germline V gene. With 8 bases removed from V and 5 bases from J, the gap between germline ends came to 9 bases. The CDR3 DNA reads as TGTGCCAGCTACCTTGAGGAGACCCAGTACTTC. This translates into CASYLEETQYF.

This clonotype was seen repeatedly, ten times or more. The V gene is TRBV3-1, the J gene TRBJ1-2; D gene uncertain. Germline loops: CDR1 LGHDT, CDR2 YNNKEL (reference sequence). This CDR3 comprises 13 residues. V gave up 6 bases and J gave up 3 bases, with 11 bases separating them. CDR3 protein: CASRYSGDYGYTF. In DNA form, the CDR3 reads TGTGCCAGCAGGTACAGTGGCGACTATGGCTACACCTTC.

For this clonotype: One junction end disagrees with the germline gene, perhaps due to a read error. CDR3 amino acids: CAGSDIGGSGTQYF. CDR3 coding DNA: TGTGCCGGCAGTGACATAGGGGGAAGCGGGACCCAGTACTTT. The V and J genes are TRBV6-1 and TRBJ2-7; tentative D call: TRBD2 (7 bases). This CDR3 has 14 residues. Per germline, CDR1 MNHNS and CDR2 SASEGT.

The chain carries TRBV7-3 and TRBJ1-2; TRBD1 might be the D (6 bases). The CDR3 has 12 amino acids. V was shortened by 10 bases and J by 7 bases, with 16 bases between the two germline ends. Germline CDR1 SGHTA, CDR2 FQGTGA. The CDR3 loop reads CAIGGPSGGYTF. The CDR3 DNA reads TGTGCCATCGGGGGGCCCTCGGGTGGCTACACCTTC. Full variable domain (rest looked up from reference TRBV7-3 and TRBJ1-2): GAGVSQTPSNKVTEKGKYVELRCDPISGHTALYWYRQSLGQGPEFLIYFQGTGAADDSGLPNDRFFAVRPEGSVSTLKIQRTERGDSAVYLCAIGGPSGGYTFGSGTRLTVV.

The chain uses TRBV27 and TRBJ1-5, with D perhaps TRBD1 (5 bases). The CDR3 has 15 amino acids. V was cut by 3 bases and J by 1 base, with 10 bases left in between. Germline V lookup: CDR1 MNHEY, CDR2 SMNVEV (reference sequence). The CDR3, as DNA: TGTGCCAGCAGTTTTGGGGCACTGAGCAATCAGCCCCAGCATTTT. Translated, it gives CASSFGALSNQPQHF.

This clonotype came up a few times. J is TRBJ1-2 and V is TRBV12-3 or TRBV12-4; no clear D gene. The CDR3 extends over 14 amino acids. Trimming left V 8 bases short and J 8 bases short, with 21 bases between. The CDR3 coding sequence is TGTGCCAGCGGCCTCTTGGGGATGGCGTTCGGCTACACCTTC. Amino acid sequence: CASGLLGMAFGYTF.

This clonotype has only a few counts. The chain is built from TRBV7-8 and TRBJ2-3; a possible D gene is TRBD1 (6 bases). The CDR3 is made up of 13 amino acids. V was shortened by 3 bases and J by 7 bases, with 11 bases between the two germline ends. Germline loops: CDR1 SGHVS, CDR2 FQNEAQ. The CDR3, as DNA: TGTGCCAGCAGCTTCCTCCAGGGGAATACGCAGTATTTT. Translated: CASSFLQGNTQYF. Variable domain in full (rest from reference TRBV7-8 and TRBJ2-3): GAGVSQSPRYKVAKRGQDVALRCDPISGHVSLFWYQQALGQGPEFLTYFQNEAQLDKSGLPSDRFFAERPEGSVSTLKIQRTQQEDSAVYLCASSFLQGNTQYFGPGTRLTVL.

This clonotype was observed at least ten times. J is TRBJ2-3 and V is TRBV20-1; possible D gene TRBD1, 6 bases. V lost 6 bases and J lost 5, with 9 bases in between. CDR1 DFQATT and CDR2 SNEGSKA come from the germline V gene (reference sequence). This CDR3 comprises 11 residues. The CDR3 reads CSAKQGDTQYF. The CDR3 bases are TGCAGTGCAAAACAGGGAGATACGCAGTATTTT.

Comments on this clonotype: Germline is not matched at one junction end, which may reflect a read error. The V and J genes are TRBV6-1 and TRBJ2-1, with a tentative D call TRBD2 (6 bases). The CDR3 extends over 16 amino acids. The germline V gene encodes CDR1 MNHNS and CDR2 SASEGT. The CDR3 loop is CASRESLLLDYNERFF. The DNA for the CDR3 is TGTGCCAGCAGAGAGTCACTCCTCTTGGACTACAATGAGCGGTTCTTC.

V and J are TRBV6-1 and TRBJ1-5; the match to TRBD1 covers 7 bases. The CDR3 loop spans 15 amino acids. Per germline, CDR1 MNHNS and CDR2 SASEGT. V gave up 4 bases and J gave up 3 bases; unmatched junction bases: 6. In nucleotides, the CDR3 is TGTGCCAGCAGTGGATCGGACAGGTTCAATCAGCCCCAGCATTTT. As protein: CASSGSDRFNQPQHF.

For this clonotype: Germline and junction disagree at one end, which may indicate a read error. V gene TRBV7-2 combines with J gene TRBJ2-3, with TRBD2 identical over 9 bases. Germline CDR1 is SGHTA and CDR2 is FQGNSA. The CDR3 runs 13 residues. The CDR3 here is CASVGLARDTRYF. As DNA, the CDR3 is TGTGCCAGCGTAGGACTAGCGAGAGATACGCGGTATTTT.

This clonotype was recorded a few times. The chain employs TRBV18 and TRBJ2-3, with D maybe TRBD2 (5 bases). V lost 1 base, J lost 2 bases, and 19 bases lay in between. This CDR3 is built from 18 residues. Germline lookup yields CDR1 KGHSH and CDR2 LQKENI. In DNA, the CDR3 is TGTGCCAGCTCACCACAGAGGGTGCGACTCCCCAACACAGATACGCAGTATTTT. Protein: CASSPQRVRLPNTDTQYF.

The chain couples TRBV20-1 to TRBJ1-4; 9 bases map to TRBD1. From germline, CDR1 is DFQATT and CDR2 SNEGSKA (reference sequence). V lost 6 bases to trimming and J lost 7 bases; unmatched junction nucleotides: 9. The CDR3 covers 14 residues. The CDR3 spells CSAIKTGGGEKLFF. The CDR3 nucleotides read TGCAGTGCCATTAAGACAGGGGGGGGTGAAAAACTGTTTTTT.

The rearrangement joins TRBV20-1 to TRBJ2-7; perhaps TRBD1 as D (5 bases). Germline V CDR1 and CDR2: DFQATT, SNEGSKA (reference sequence). CDR3 size: 14 residues. The germline V and J ends were trimmed by 0 bases and 1 base, with 10 bases remaining between them. The CDR3 sequence is CSARDSQGSYEQYF. The CDR3 DNA follows: TGCAGTGCTAGAGATTCCCAGGGATCCTACGAGCAGTACTTC.

This clonotype occurred a few times. This chain links TRBV3-1 with TRBJ2-3; the D gene is possibly TRBD2 (5 bases). The V gene lost 2 bases and the J gene lost 2 bases, with 11 bases spanning the gap. The germline gives CDR1 LGHDT, CDR2 YNNKEL (reference sequence). This CDR3 region has 15 residues. In DNA form, the CDR3 reads TGTGCCAGCAGCCAAAGACTAACCGCCACAGATACGCAGTATTTT. Protein: CASSQRLTATDTQYF.

This clonotype has just a few counts. The chain couples TRBV10-2 to TRBJ1-1; D not certain. Germline V gene lookup returns CDR1 WSHSY and CDR2 SAAADI. CDR3 length: 12 amino acids. Trimming took 4 bases from V and 5 from J, leaving 8 bases between them. The CDR3 protein is CASSVGKTEAFF. The CDR3 coding sequence is TGCGCCAGCAGTGTGGGAAAAACTGAAGCTTTCTTT.

V usage is TRBV11-2 and J usage is TRBJ2-5, with D maybe TRBD2 (6 bases). Germline CDR1 SGHAT, CDR2 FQNNGV. V lost 1 base and J 11 bases, leaving 14 bases between the germline ends. The CDR3 is 13 residues long. This CDR3 is CASSLARDSSQYF. CDR3 in DNA: TGTGCCAGCAGCTTAGCCCGGGACTCCTCACAGTACTTC.

This clonotype was seen repeatedly, ten times or more. The chain combines TRBV12-5 with TRBJ2-1; 10 nucleotides line up with TRBD2. Germline loops: CDR1 LGHNT, CDR2 FRNRAP. J was trimmed by 1 base and V by 1 base; bases with no gene match: 4. The CDR3 extends over 17 amino acids. CDR3 sequence: CASGLAWTSGSYNEQFF. CDR3 coding DNA: TGTGCTAGTGGTTTGGCCTGGACTAGCGGTTCCTACAATGAGCAGTTCTTC.

The V and J genes are TRBV7-2 and TRBJ2-3, with D unresolved. The germline V gene encodes CDR1 SGHTA and CDR2 FQGNSA. The CDR3 has 14 amino acids. V lost 2 bases and J lost 6, with 12 bases in between. CDR3: CASSLRSREDTQYF. The CDR3 DNA sequence: TGTGCCAGCAGCTTAAGGTCCCGCGAGGATACGCAGTATTTT.

There are a few counts of this clonotype. The rearrangement joins TRBV11-1 to TRBJ2-1, with a possible D match to TRBD2 (7 bases). Per germline, CDR1 SGHAT and CDR2 FQDESV (reference sequence). There are 18 residues in the CDR3. V was cut by 7 bases and J by 6 bases, with 28 bases left in between. The CDR3 coding sequence is TGTGCCAGCACCCTGGGGAGGGGGAAATCTCTTTTGGGCAATGAGCAGTTCTTC. Translating gives CASTLGRGKSLLGNEQFF.